Presented here are 10 T cell receptor beta chains from one specimen sequenced in a study of blood T cell repertoires in COVID-19. TCRdb's table, derived via immunoSEQ multiplex PCR, lists solely in-frame clones and lacks some. The profile shows tens of thousands of clones, about 83% of them singletons. The sample consisted of peripheral blood. Receptors were obtained from a man in his 70s with acute or convalescent COVID-19.

V usage is TRBV29-1 and J usage is TRBJ2-7, with 11 bases fitting TRBD1. The CDR3 is 14 residues long. Germline V gene data show CDR1 as SQVTM and CDR2 as ANQGSEA. The V and J ends lost 7 bases and 2 bases, in that order; junction bases with no gene match: 7. Here the CDR3 DNA reads TGCAGCGCCAAGACGGACAGGGGGCCCTACGAGCAGTACTTC. This gives the protein CSAKTDRGPYEQYF.

This chain connects TRBV7-2 to TRBJ2-4, with 8 bases lining up with TRBD1. CDR3 length equals 17 residues. Germline V CDR1 and CDR2: SGHTA, FQGNSA. After removal of 0 bases from V and 3 bases from J, the junction contained 7 bases not matched to a gene. The CDR3 DNA reads TGTGCCAGCAGCTTAGCAAGTACAGGGGGAGGCAAAAACATTCAGTACTTC. Translated: CASSLASTGGGKNIQYF.

V gene TRBV27 combines with J gene TRBJ1-2, with 7 positions matching TRBD1. Trimming cost V 1 base and J 6 bases; bases outside gene matches: 5. The CDR3 totals 14 residues. The germline CDR1 and CDR2 sequences are MNHEY and SMNVEV (reference sequence). The CDR3 spells CASSLWARGDGYTF. The CDR3 DNA reads as TGTGCCAGCAGTTTATGGGCCAGGGGGGATGGCTACACCTTC.

The gene calls are TRBV28 and TRBJ2-7; 9 nucleotides match TRBD2. Germline V CDR1 and CDR2: MDHEN, SYDVKM. Trimming at V came to 2 bases and at J to 7 bases, leaving 6 bases not matched to a gene. The CDR3 length is 14 residues. The DNA of the CDR3 is TGTGCCAGCAGTTTAGCGGGAGGGCGGCGGGAGCAGTACTTC. This sequence encodes CASSLAGGRREQYF. The full variable domain, its missing parts supplied by reference TRBV28 and TRBJ2-7, is DVKVTQSSRYLVKRTGEKVFLECVQDMDHENMFWYRQDPGLGLRLIYFSYDVKMKEKGDIPEGYSVSREKKERFSLILESASTNQTSMYLCASSLAGGRREQYFGPGTRLTVT.

V and J are TRBV3-1 (or the pseudogene TRBV3-2) and TRBJ2-3; possible D gene TRBD2, 5 bases. The V and J ends lost 0 bases and 5 bases respectively, with 9 bases between them. Germline values: CDR1 LGHDT, CDR2 YNNKEL (reference sequence). The CDR3 totals 14 residues. This CDR3 reads CASSQDSGIDTQYF. CDR3 coding DNA: TGTGCCAGCAGCCAAGATTCGGGGATAGATACGCAGTATTTT.

This chain connects TRBV6-5 to TRBJ2-1, with D perhaps matching TRBD1 (6 bases). The CDR3 is 15 amino acids. The germline V gene encodes CDR1 MNHEY and CDR2 SVGAGI. V was pared by 7 bases and J by 5 bases, with 18 bases between. CDR3 sequence: CASTAPRAGDNEQFF. CDR3 nucleotide sequence: TGTGCCAGCACTGCGCCGCGGGCAGGGGACAATGAGCAGTTCTTC.

This rearrangement joins TRBV11-2 to TRBJ1-1; 9 bases line up with TRBD1. This CDR3 has 16 amino acids. Trimming took 5 bases from V and 4 from J; bases not matched to a gene: 11. The V gene's germline CDR1 is SGHAT and CDR2 FQNNGV. The CDR3 sequence is CASSPARQGGGTEAFF. DNA for the CDR3: TGTGCCAGCAGCCCAGCCCGACAGGGGGGAGGCACTGAAGCTTTCTTT.

J is TRBJ2-1 and V is TRBV3-1 (or the pseudogene TRBV3-2); D gene uncertain. CDR3 length: 13 amino acids. Deletions cut 1 base from V and 7 bases from J, with 8 bases between. Germline V gives CDR1 LGHDT, CDR2 YNNKEL (reference sequence). The CDR3, as DNA: TGTGCCAGCAGCCAAGTGGGCATGAATGAGCAGTTCTTC. The encoded protein is CASSQVGMNEQFF.

The chain combines TRBV3-1 (or the pseudogene TRBV3-2) with TRBJ1-4; no definite D call. This CDR3 is 15 amino acids long. From germline, CDR1 is LGHDT and CDR2 YNNKEL (reference sequence). V lost 0 bases and J lost 3, with 8 bases in between. The CDR3: CASSQERGPNEKLFF. The CDR3 nucleotides are TGTGCCAGCAGCCAAGAACGCGGCCCTAATGAAAAACTGTTTTTT.

The chain links TRBV6-5 to TRBJ2-1; 11 bases agree with TRBD2. This CDR3 comprises 15 residues. V shed 6 bases and J 9 bases; nucleotides not matched to a gene: 10. Germline-derived CDR1 and CDR2 are MNHEY and SVGAGI. CDR3 sequence reads: CASRPGTSGVGEQFF. CDR3 DNA sequence: TGTGCCAGCAGGCCCGGGACTAGCGGTGTCGGTGAGCAGTTCTTC.